This is a list of T cell receptor beta chains from one sample in a study of CD8 T cells in ankylosing spondylitis. TCRdb reanalysed the 5' RACE reads using MiXCR and keeps one entry per CDR3 protein. The sample holds about 130,000 distinct CDR3 sequences, approximately 10% seen once. Sequenced input: blood, either unsorted or a sorted T cell fraction (not recorded which). Receptor source: a female donor with ankylosing spondylitis or in good health (not recorded which). Each CDR3 is given without its conserved first and last residue.

v_call cdr3_aa
TRBV12-3/TRBV12-4 ASRALAGTDTQY
TRBV7-2 ASSLGGASGELF
TRBV27 ASSFSGGTLNTGELF
TRBV12-3/TRBV12-4 ASSFEVGNTIY
TRBV20-1 SPRGGQNTEAF
TRBV10-3 AINLNPGQGYGYT
TRBV7-2 ASSTTGSNQPQH
TRBV7-9 ASSLGTGGLVETQY
TRBV7-9 ASSFEDSAYTEAF
TRBV18 ASSWESNQPQH
TRBV12-3/TRBV12-4 ASSYPPGGTYGYT
TRBV7-9 ASSLARRQLLTDTQY
TRBV28 ASSSDPTQETQY
TRBV5-1 ASSPRVFVAGELF
TRBV6-1 ASSPHGGVISGANVLT
TRBV6-1 ASGSGADTEAF
TRBV24-1 ATSDLGSGPSTDTQY
TRBV12-3/TRBV12-4 ASSFGPEGYT
TRBV20-1 SARVTSGREWDEQF
TRBV30 AWSGTGVLYNEQF
TRBV30 AWRQGAGELF
TRBV20-1 SARSRERYNEQF
TRBV5-1 ASSTGTGAVTQY
TRBV7-2 ASSVAGPGQGYNEQF
TRBV24-1 AVKKGDYNEQF
TRBV5-1 ASSYGLSNTEAF
TRBV5-1 ASSWTGTDTQY
TRBV29-1 SVAPSGGGEQY
TRBV7-9 ASSPMGGQETQY
TRBV12-3/TRBV12-4 ASSPRTGGLVTEAF
TRBV5-1 ASRLDPGTVYEQY
TRBV19 ASSPSGVNTGELF
TRBV11-1 ASSPRRGAHYNEQF
TRBV20-1 SASTATGSNQPQH
TRBV20-1 SASRQLGELF
TRBV29-1 SAEEKLF
TRBV5-1 ASSLPGGTDTQY
TRBV6-2/TRBV6-3 ASRVTGAYGYT
TRBV3-1 ASSQESSGRSEQY
TRBV20-1 SARGGTWGYTETQY
TRBV5-1 ASSYQQQGASPGANVLT
TRBV7-2 ASSLALPGELF
TRBV12-3/TRBV12-4 ASRPTDSPGEKLF
TRBV7-3 ASSPTSGGYNEQF
TRBV7-9 ASSLDRTARAF
TRBV11-3 ASSRGGHPANTGELF
TRBV12-3/TRBV12-4 ASTPIGGGHRTDTQY